One sample yielded the 27 T cell receptor beta chains listed below, sequenced in a study of multiple sclerosis patients with progressive multifocal leukoencephalopathy. Stated time point: time of PML onset. Some clones are missing from TCRdb's copy, which holds only in-frame ones; the method was immunoSEQ multiplex PCR. The top ten hold about 6% of the sample, which has about 31,000 clones, 87% seen once. Sample: PBMCs, taken from a patient treated with natalizumab. These receptor sequences come from a middle-aged woman with progressive multifocal leukoencephalopathy.

The chain employs TRBV30 and TRBJ1-2; 9 bases are a match to TRBD1. Germline V gene data show CDR1 as GTSNPN and CDR2 as SVGIG (reference sequence). The CDR3 is 13 residues long. Unmatched junction bases numbered 5, after V lost 3 bases and J lost 6 bases. The CDR3 DNA is TGTGCCTGGAGCTTTGACAGGGGGGATGGCTACACCTTC. As protein: CAWSFDRGDGYTF.

The chain couples TRBV30 to TRBJ2-5; 12 bases agree with TRBD1. This CDR3 has 15 residues. Per germline, CDR1 GTSNPN and CDR2 SVGIG (reference sequence). The V and J ends lost 3 bases and 7 bases, in that order; junction bases with no gene match: 9. DNA for the CDR3: TGTGCCTGGAGCCCAACCGGGACAGGGGGCGCGACCCAGTACTTC. Its protein is CAWSPTGTGGATQYF.

The sample holds one count of this clone. V usage is TRBV4-2 and J usage is TRBJ1-2; no clear D. Germline values: CDR1 LGHNA, CDR2 YNFKEQ. The ends were cut back, 0 bases at V and 5 bases at J, with 7 bases in the middle. This CDR3 comprises 13 residues. For the CDR3, the DNA is TGTGCCAGCAGCCAAGAGTTGATATATGGCTACACCTTC. Protein: CASSQELIYGYTF.

In regard to this clone: At one end the junction does not follow the germline gene, possibly because of a read error. This chain joins TRBV11-3 and TRBJ2-2; D is unresolved. From germline, CDR1 is SGHNT and CDR2 YENEEA. The CDR3 has 14 amino acids. The CDR3 nucleotides read TGTGCCAGCGGCTTAGGACGACTGAGGGGGGAGCTGTTTTTT. Translated, it gives CASGLGRLRGELFF.

CDR3 amino acids: CASNRWNTEAFF. CDR3 DNA sequence: TGTGCCAGTAACAGATGGAACACTGAAGCTTTCTTT. The V call is TRBV19, the J call TRBJ1-1; D gene ambiguous. V was pared by 7 bases and J by 1 base, with 7 bases between. The length of the CDR3 is 12 residues. CDR1 LNHDA and CDR2 SQIVND come from the germline V gene (reference sequence).

This sequence joins TRBV4-1 and TRBJ2-3; D is undetermined. V dropped 1 base and J dropped 5 bases, with 13 bases sitting between them. There are 15 residues in the CDR3. Looked up from germline, CDR1 is MGHRA and CDR2 is YSYEKL. The CDR3 loop is CASSQAPHRIDTQYF. CDR3 in DNA: TGCGCCAGCAGCCAAGCACCTCATAGGATAGATACGCAGTATTTT.

The CDR3 region is CASSTPGQGLTEAFF. CDR3 sequence (DNA): TGTGCCAGCAGCACTCCGGGACAGGGACTGACTGAAGCTTTCTTT. The chain recombines TRBV7-2 with TRBJ1-1; 9 bases agree with TRBD1. V trimming: 5 bases; J trimming: 5 bases; junction bases outside the gene matches: 9. CDR3 size: 15 residues. Germline V gives CDR1 SGHTA, CDR2 FQGNSA.

This rearrangement joins TRBV19 to TRBJ2-5; TRBD1 agrees at 9 bases. This CDR3 contains 16 residues. Per germline, CDR1 LNHDA and CDR2 SQIVND (reference sequence). The trim removed 5 bases at V and 5 bases at J, leaving 12 bases unmatched. CDR3: CASSEARTGVKETQYF. The CDR3 DNA reads as TGTGCCAGTAGTGAGGCAAGGACAGGGGTTAAGGAGACCCAGTACTTC.

The CDR3 sequence: CAISQQFAGSGYTF. The CDR3 DNA sequence: TGTGCCATCAGCCAACAGTTTGCGGGGAGTGGCTACACCTTC. The V and J genes are TRBV10-3 and TRBJ1-2; D is unclear. The CDR3 has 14 amino acids. Germline V gene lookup returns CDR1 ENHRY and CDR2 SYGVKD. The ends were cut back, 6 bases at V and 7 bases at J, with 18 bases in the middle.

This clone appeared a single time. The rearrangement joins TRBV30 to TRBJ2-7; 10 bases align to TRBD1. Trimming removed 1 base from V and 12 bases from J; junction bases left unmatched: 6. Germline assignment: CDR1 GTSNPN and CDR2 SVGIG (reference sequence). The CDR3 is made up of 12 amino acids. CDR3 coding DNA: TGTGCCTGGAGTGCGGCCCGGGACAGGGGGTACTTC. It specifies CAWSAARDRGYF.

The chain links TRBV30 to TRBJ1-6; D may be TRBD1 (5 bases). In germline, CDR1 is GTSNPN, CDR2 SVGIG (reference sequence). V was pared by 0 bases and J by 8 bases, with 14 bases between. The CDR3 is 15 residues long. In DNA form, the CDR3 reads TGTGCCTGGAGTGTAGGAGGGGCGATAGATTCACCCCTCCACTTT. This sequence encodes CAWSVGGAIDSPLHF. The full variable domain, completed using reference TRBV30 and TRBJ1-6, is SQTIHQWPATLVQPVGSPLSLECTVEGTSNPNLYWYRQAAGRGLQLLFYSVGIGQISSEVPQNLSASRPQDRQFILSSKKLLLSDSGFYLCAWSVGGAIDSPLHFGNGTRLTVT.

The rearrangement links TRBV14 to TRBJ1-2; no definite D call. The CDR3 length is 12 residues. With 3 bases removed from V and 4 bases from J, the gap between germline ends came to 6 bases. Germline V lookup: CDR1 SGHDN, CDR2 FVKESK. CDR3 DNA sequence: TGTGCCAGCAGCCATGCTATCTATGGCTACACCTTC. This sequence encodes CASSHAIYGYTF.

This rearrangement joins TRBV7-3 to TRBJ2-1, with a weak D call TRBD2 (6 bases). CDR1 is SGHTA and CDR2 is FQGTGA in the germline V gene. V dropped 5 bases and J dropped 6 bases, with 11 bases sitting between them. The CDR3 runs to 13 residues. The CDR3 DNA sequence: TGTGCCAGCAGCCCCCCGACTAGCAATGAGCAGTTCTTC. The encoded protein is CASSPPTSNEQFF.

This clone was counted a few times. The chain is built from TRBV10-1 and TRBJ2-7; 14 bases are a match to TRBD2. This CDR3 contains 15 residues. From germline, CDR1 is WNHNN and CDR2 SYGVQD (reference sequence). V lost 5 bases and J lost 6; bases outside the gene matches: 6. The CDR3 reads CASSHVTSGRAEQYF. CDR3 DNA sequence: TGCGCCAGCAGTCACGTGACTAGCGGGAGGGCCGAGCAGTACTTC.

V usage is TRBV6-5 and J usage is TRBJ1-2, with TRBD1 as a possible D gene (6 bases). Between the trimmed V and J ends, which lost 6 bases and 6 bases, there was a span of 17 bases. CDR3 length: 14 amino acids. CDR1 MNHEY and CDR2 SVGAGI come from the germline V gene. Written as DNA, the CDR3 is TGTGCCAGCAGACGGGACCAGGACAGCCATGGCTACACCTTC. Translation gives CASRRDQDSHGYTF.

The chain is built from TRBV19 and TRBJ1-5; 9 positions agree with TRBD1. Trimming cost V 9 bases and J 2 bases; bases outside gene matches: 11. The V gene's germline CDR1 is LNHDA and CDR2 SQIVND (reference sequence). This CDR3 is built from 16 residues. CDR3 sequence reads: CASAGQGFSGNQPQHF. The CDR3 nucleotides read TGTGCCAGCGCGGGACAGGGTTTTTCGGGCAATCAGCCCCAGCATTTT.

The V call is TRBV7-6, the J call TRBJ2-2; D unclear. In germline, CDR1 is SGHVS, CDR2 FNYEAQ. With 4 bases removed from V and 1 base from J, the gap between germline ends came to 10 bases. The CDR3 is made up of 15 amino acids. The chain's CDR3 is CASSSRWRNTGELFF. The CDR3 nucleotides read TGTGCCAGCAGCTCCAGGTGGCGGAACACCGGGGAGCTGTTTTTT.

This chain uses TRBV28 with TRBJ2-7; tentatively, D is TRBD1 (6 bases). Germline V CDR1 and CDR2: MDHEN, SYDVKM. V lost 6 bases to trimming and J lost 2 bases, with 20 bases between them. The CDR3 loop spans 16 amino acids. CDR3 loop: CASSPMGTGITYEQYF. The CDR3 bases are TGTGCCAGCAGCCCGATGGGCACAGGGATAACCTACGAGCAGTACTTC.

This chain joins TRBV4-1 and TRBJ2-7; 8 nucleotides line up with TRBD2. CDR1 MGHRA and CDR2 YSYEKL come from the germline V gene. V lost 4 bases, J lost 2 bases, and 7 bases stayed unmatched. This CDR3 is built from 15 residues. The CDR3 nucleotides are TGCGCCAGCAGCCCCCAGCGGGGGACCGCCTACGAGCAGTACTTC. It yields the protein CASSPQRGTAYEQYF.

Here the CDR3 reads CSVIAGGVYEQYF. Written as DNA, the CDR3 is TGCAGCGTTATAGCGGGAGGTGTCTACGAGCAGTACTTC. The V call is TRBV29-1, the J call TRBJ2-7; 10 nucleotides line up with TRBD2. Looked up from germline, CDR1 is SQVTM and CDR2 is ANQGSEA. The CDR3 is 13 residues long. Germline trimming cut 5 bases from V and 3 bases from J; bases unmatched to any gene: 4.

The V and J genes are TRBV14 and TRBJ1-1; D not certain. Deletions cut 0 bases from V and 2 bases from J, with 10 bases between. This CDR3 is built from 15 residues. In germline, CDR1 is SGHDN, CDR2 FVKESK. CDR3 residues: CASSQDGRPNTEAFF. The CDR3 DNA sequence: TGTGCCAGCAGCCAAGATGGAAGGCCCAACACTGAAGCTTTCTTT.

The chain joins TRBV5-6 to TRBJ2-3, with D perhaps assigned TRBD1 or TRBD2 (5 bases each). The germline V gene encodes CDR1 SGHDT and CDR2 YYEEEE. The CDR3 covers 15 residues. Trimming stripped 2 bases from V and 6 bases from J, with 16 bases between. The CDR3: CASSFPSGRRDTQYF. The CDR3 region has the DNA TGTGCCAGCAGCTTCCCATCGGGACGGCGGGATACGCAGTATTTT.

V and J are TRBV9 and TRBJ1-2; 9 positions match TRBD1. V was pared by 5 bases and J by 7 bases, with 6 bases of the junction left unmatched. The V gene's germline CDR1 is SGDLS and CDR2 YYNGEE. The CDR3 runs 13 residues. CDR3 region: CASSSRQGGGYTF. DNA for the CDR3: TGTGCCAGCAGTTCTCGACAGGGGGGTGGCTACACCTTC.

V gene TRBV2 combines with J gene TRBJ2-1; tentatively, D is TRBD1 or TRBD2 (6 bases each). CDR1 SNHLY and CDR2 FYNNEI come from the germline V gene. V lost 6 bases and J 15 bases, leaving 15 bases between the germline ends. This CDR3 is 11 amino acids long. The CDR3 protein is CASSITGRGFF. CDR3 DNA sequence: TGTGCCAGCAGCATTACAGGGCGGGGGTTCTTC.

V is TRBV7-9 and J is TRBJ2-7, with 7 nucleotides matching TRBD2. The V and J ends lost 3 bases and 3 bases, in that order; junction bases with no gene match: 5. Germline V gene data show CDR1 as SEHNR and CDR2 as FQNEAQ (reference sequence). The CDR3 has 14 residues. The CDR3 bases are TGTGCCAGCAGCTTCCCGGGGGGAGTCTACGAGCAGTACTTC. It encodes CASSFPGGVYEQYF.

The chain carries TRBV9 and TRBJ2-5, with D possibly being TRBD1 (6 bases). Trimming left V 4 bases short and J 2 bases short, with 15 bases between. This CDR3 region has 15 residues. Germline CDR1 reads SGDLS; CDR2 reads YYNGEE. The CDR3, as DNA: TGTGCCAGCAGCCCCCCCGGACAGCCACAAGAGACCCAGTACTTC. Protein sequence: CASSPPGQPQETQYF.

This clone has just one count. DNA of the CDR3: TGTGCCAGCAGTTCCCACCAGTTAGATACGCAGTATTTT. It yields the protein CASSSHQLDTQYF. This chain joins TRBV6-6 and TRBJ2-3; D ambiguous. The ends were cut back, 4 bases at V and 5 bases at J, with 10 bases in the middle. There are 13 residues in the CDR3. Germline assignment: CDR1 MNHNY and CDR2 SVGAGI (reference sequence).